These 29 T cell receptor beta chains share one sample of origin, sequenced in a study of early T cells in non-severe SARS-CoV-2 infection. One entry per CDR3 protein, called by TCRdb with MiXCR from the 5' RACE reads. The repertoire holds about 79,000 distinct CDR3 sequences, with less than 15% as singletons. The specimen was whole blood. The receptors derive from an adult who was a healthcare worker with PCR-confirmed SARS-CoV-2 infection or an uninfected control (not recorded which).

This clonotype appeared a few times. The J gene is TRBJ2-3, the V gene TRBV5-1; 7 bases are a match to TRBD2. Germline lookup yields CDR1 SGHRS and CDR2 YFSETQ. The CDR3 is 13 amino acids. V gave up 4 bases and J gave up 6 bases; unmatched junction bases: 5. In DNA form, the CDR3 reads TGCGCCAGCAGCCAAACTAGCGAGGATACGCAGTATTTT. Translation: CASSQTSEDTQYF.

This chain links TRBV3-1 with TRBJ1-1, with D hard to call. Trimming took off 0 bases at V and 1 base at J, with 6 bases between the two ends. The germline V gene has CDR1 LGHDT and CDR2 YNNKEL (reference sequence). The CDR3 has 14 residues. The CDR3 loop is CASSQESKNTEAFF. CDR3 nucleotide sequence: TGTGCCAGCAGCCAAGAGAGCAAGAACACTGAAGCTTTCTTT.

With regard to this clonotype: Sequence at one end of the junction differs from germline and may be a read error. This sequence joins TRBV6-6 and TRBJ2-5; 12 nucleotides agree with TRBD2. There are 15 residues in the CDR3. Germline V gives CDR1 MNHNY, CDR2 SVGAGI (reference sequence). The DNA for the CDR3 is TGTGCCAGCAGCTCTACTAGCGGGAGGACGGAGACCCAGCACTTC. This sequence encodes CASSSTSGRTETQHF.

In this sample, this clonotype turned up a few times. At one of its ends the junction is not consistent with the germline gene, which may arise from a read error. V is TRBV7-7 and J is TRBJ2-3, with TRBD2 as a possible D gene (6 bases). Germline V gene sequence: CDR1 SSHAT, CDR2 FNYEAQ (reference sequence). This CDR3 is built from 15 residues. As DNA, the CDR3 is TGTGCTAGCAGCTTATCTGCGGGAAGCACAGATACGCAGTATTTT. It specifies CASSLSAGSTDTQYF.

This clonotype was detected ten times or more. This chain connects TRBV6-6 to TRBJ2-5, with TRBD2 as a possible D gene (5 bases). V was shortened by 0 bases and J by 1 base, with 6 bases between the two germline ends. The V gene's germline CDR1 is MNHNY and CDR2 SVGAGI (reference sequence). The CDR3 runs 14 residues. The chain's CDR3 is CASSYSAGQETQYF. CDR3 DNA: TGTGCCAGCAGTTACTCGGCGGGCCAAGAGACCCAGTACTTC.

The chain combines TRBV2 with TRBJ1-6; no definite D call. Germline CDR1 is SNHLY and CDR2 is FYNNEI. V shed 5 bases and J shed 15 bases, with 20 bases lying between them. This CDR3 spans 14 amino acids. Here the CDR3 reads CASSLRPGVILLHF. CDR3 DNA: TGTGCCAGCAGTCTGCGACCAGGCGTAATTCTCCTCCACTTT.

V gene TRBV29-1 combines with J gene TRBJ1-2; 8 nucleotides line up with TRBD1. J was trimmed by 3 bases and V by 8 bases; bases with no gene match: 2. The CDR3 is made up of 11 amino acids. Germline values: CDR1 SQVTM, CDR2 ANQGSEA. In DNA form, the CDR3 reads TGCAGCCTGGACAGGGACTATGGCTACACCTTC. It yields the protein CSLDRDYGYTF.

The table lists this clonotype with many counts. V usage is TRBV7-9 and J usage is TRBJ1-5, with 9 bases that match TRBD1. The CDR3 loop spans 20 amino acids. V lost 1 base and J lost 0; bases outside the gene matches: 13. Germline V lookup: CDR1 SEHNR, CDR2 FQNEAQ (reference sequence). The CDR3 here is CASSLVSGKDRGYSNQPQHF. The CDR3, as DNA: TGTGCCAGCAGCTTAGTCTCGGGGAAGGACAGGGGATATAGCAATCAGCCCCAGCATTTT.

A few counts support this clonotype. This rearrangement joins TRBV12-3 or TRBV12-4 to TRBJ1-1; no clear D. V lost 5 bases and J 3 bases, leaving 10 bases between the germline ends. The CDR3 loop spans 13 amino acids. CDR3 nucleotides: TGTGCCAGCAGTCTCGTGTGGGACACTGAAGCTTTCTTT. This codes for CASSLVWDTEAFF.

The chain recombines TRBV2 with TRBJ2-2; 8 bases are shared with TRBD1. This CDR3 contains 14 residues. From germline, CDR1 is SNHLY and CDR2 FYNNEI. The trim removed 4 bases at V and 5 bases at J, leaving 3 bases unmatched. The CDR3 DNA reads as TGTGCCAGCAGTGCGGACAGGGATACCGGGGAGCTGTTTTTT. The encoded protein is CASSADRDTGELFF.

The DNA for the CDR3 is TGTGCCAGCAGTGGTAACAGGGCAAGGGTTTACAATGAGCAGTTCTTC. Protein product: CASSGNRARVYNEQFF. The gene calls are TRBV28 and TRBJ2-1, with a tentative D call TRBD1 (6 bases). This CDR3 region has 16 residues. Germline lookup yields CDR1 MDHEN and CDR2 SYDVKM. V was pared by 5 bases and J by 4 bases, with 18 bases between.

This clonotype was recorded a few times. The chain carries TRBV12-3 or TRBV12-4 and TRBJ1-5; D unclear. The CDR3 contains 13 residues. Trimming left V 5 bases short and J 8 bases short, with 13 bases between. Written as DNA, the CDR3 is TGTGCCAGCAGTAACCGGGAATTTAAGCCCCAGCATTTT. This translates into CASSNREFKPQHF.

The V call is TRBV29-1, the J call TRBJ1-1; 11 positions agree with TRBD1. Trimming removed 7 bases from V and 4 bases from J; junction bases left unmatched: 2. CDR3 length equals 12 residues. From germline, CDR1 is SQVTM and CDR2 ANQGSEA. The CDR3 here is CSGGTGGTEAFF. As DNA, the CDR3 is TGCAGCGGTGGGACAGGGGGCACTGAAGCTTTCTTT.

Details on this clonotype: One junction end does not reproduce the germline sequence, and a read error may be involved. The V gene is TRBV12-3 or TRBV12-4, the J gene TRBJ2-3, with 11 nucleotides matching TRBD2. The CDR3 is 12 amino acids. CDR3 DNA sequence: TGTACCAGCAGTCTTAGCGGGGGGGCGGAGTATTTT. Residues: CTSSLSGGAEYF.

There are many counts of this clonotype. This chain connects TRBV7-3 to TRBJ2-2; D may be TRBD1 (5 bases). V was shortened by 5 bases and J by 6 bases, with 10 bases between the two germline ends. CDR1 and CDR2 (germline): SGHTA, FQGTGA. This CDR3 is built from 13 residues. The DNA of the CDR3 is TGTGCCAGCAGCCCCAGGGTTTCCGGGGAGCTGTTTTTT. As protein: CASSPRVSGELFF. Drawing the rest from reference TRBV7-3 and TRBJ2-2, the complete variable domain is GAGVSQTPSNKVTEKGKYVELRCDPISGHTALYWYRQSLGQGPEFLIYFQGTGAADDSGLPNDRFFAVRPEGSVSTLKIQRTERGDSAVYLCASSPRVSGELFFGEGSRLTVL.

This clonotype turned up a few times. In DNA, the CDR3 is TGCAGCGCCGTTCCCGACAAAAACATTCAGTACTTC. Encoded protein: CSAVPDKNIQYF. This chain connects TRBV29-1 to TRBJ2-4; no firm D call. This CDR3 spans 12 amino acids. Germline V gene sequence: CDR1 SQVTM, CDR2 ANQGSEA. V lost 7 bases and J 3 bases, leaving 10 bases between the germline ends.

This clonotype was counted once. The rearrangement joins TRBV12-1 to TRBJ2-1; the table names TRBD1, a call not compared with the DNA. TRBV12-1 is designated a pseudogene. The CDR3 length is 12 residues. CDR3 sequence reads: CATPPDVQEQFF. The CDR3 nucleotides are TGTGCCACTCCCCCCGACGTGCAGGAGCAGTTCTTC.

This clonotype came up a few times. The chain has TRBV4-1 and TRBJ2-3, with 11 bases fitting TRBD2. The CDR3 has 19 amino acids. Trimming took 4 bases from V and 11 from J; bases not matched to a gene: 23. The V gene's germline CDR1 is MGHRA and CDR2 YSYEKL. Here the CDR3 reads CASSPRTSFGLAGINEQYF. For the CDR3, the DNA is TGCGCCAGCAGCCCCAGAACGTCCTTCGGACTAGCGGGCATTAATGAGCAGTATTTT.

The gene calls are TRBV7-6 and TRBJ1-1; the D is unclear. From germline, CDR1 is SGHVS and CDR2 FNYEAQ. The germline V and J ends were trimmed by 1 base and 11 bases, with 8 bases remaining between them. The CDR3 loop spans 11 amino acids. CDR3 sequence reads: CASSLEGEAFF. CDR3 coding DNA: TGTGCCAGCAGCTTAGAGGGCGAGGCTTTCTTT.

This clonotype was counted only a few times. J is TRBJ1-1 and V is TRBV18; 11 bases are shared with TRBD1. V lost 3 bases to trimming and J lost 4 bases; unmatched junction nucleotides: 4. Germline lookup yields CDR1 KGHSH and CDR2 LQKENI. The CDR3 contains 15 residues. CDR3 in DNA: TGTGCCAGCTCACCGGGACAGGGGGTATTCACTGAAGCTTTCTTT. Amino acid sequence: CASSPGQGVFTEAFF. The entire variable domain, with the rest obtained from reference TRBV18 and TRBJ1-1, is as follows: NAGVMQNPRHLVRRRGQEARLRCSPMKGHSHVYWYRQLPEEGLKFMVYLQKENIIDESGMPKERFSAEFPKEGPSILRIQQVVRGDSAAYFCASSPGQGVFTEAFFGQGTRLTVV.

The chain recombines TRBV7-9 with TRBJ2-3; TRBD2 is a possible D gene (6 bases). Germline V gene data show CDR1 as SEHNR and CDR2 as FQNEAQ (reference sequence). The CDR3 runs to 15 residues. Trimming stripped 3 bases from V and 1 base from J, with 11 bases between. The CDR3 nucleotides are TGTGCCAGCAGCTTGGGACTTCAAGGCACAGATACGCAGTATTTT. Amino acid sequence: CASSLGLQGTDTQYF.

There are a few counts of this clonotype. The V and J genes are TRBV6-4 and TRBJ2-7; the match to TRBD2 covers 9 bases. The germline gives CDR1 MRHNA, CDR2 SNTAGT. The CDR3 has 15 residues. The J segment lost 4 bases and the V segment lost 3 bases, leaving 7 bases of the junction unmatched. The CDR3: CASSERAGGPYEQYF. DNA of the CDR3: TGTGCCAGCAGTGAAAGGGCGGGAGGGCCTTACGAGCAGTACTTC.

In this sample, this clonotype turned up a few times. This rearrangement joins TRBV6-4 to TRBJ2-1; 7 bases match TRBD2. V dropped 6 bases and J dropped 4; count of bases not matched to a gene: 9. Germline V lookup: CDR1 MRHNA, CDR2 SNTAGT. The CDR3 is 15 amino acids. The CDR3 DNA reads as TGTGCCAGCAGCCGAAGCGGGGCGAAATACAATGAGCAGTTCTTC. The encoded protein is CASSRSGAKYNEQFF.

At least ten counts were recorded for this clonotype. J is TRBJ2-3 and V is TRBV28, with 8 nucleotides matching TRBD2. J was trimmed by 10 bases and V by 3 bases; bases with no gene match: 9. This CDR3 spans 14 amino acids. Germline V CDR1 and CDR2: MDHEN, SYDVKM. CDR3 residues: CASSLSLAAQAQYF. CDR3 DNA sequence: TGTGCCAGCAGTTTGTCACTAGCGGCCCAGGCGCAGTATTTT.

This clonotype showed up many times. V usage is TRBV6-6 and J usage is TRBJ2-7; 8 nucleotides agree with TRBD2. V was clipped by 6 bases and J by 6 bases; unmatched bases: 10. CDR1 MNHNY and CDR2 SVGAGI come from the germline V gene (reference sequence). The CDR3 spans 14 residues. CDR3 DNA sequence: TGTGCCAGCAGGGGAAGCGGGAGTATGGGCGAGCAGTACTTC. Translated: CASRGSGSMGEQYF.

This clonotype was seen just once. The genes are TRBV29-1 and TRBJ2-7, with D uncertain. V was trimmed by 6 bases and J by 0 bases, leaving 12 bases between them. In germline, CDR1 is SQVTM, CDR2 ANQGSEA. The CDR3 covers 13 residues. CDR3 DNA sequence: TGCAGCGTGCGGCCGGAGAGCTCCTACGAGCAGTACTTC. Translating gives CSVRPESSYEQYF.

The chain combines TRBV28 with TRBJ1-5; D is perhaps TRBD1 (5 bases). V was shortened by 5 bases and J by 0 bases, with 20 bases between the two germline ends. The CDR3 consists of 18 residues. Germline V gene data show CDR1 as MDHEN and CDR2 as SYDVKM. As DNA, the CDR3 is TGTGCCAGCAGTCCCTTAGGAGGGGCGACCTATAGCAATCAGCCCCAGCATTTT. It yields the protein CASSPLGGATYSNQPQHF.

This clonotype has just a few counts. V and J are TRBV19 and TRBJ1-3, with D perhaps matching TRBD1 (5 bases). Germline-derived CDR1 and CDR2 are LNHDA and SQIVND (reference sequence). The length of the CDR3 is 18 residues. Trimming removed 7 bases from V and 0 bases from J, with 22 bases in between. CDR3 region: CASTGSNRQKISGNTIYF. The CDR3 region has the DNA TGTGCCAGTACTGGCTCTAACAGGCAGAAGATCTCTGGAAACACCATATATTTT. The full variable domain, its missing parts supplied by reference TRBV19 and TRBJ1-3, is DGGITQSPKYLFRKEGQNVTLSCEQNLNHDAMYWYRQDPGQGLRLIYYSQIVNDFQKGDIAEGYSVSREKKESFPLTVTSAQKNPTAFYLCASTGSNRQKISGNTIYFGEGSWLTVV.

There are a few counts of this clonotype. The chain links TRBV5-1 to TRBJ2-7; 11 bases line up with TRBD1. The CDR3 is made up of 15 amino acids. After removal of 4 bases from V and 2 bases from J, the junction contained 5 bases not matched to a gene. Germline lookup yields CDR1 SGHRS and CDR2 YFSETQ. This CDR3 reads CASSVGQGGTYEQYF. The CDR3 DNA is TGCGCCAGCAGCGTGGGACAGGGGGGTACCTACGAGCAGTACTTC.